This TCR beta chain was retrieved from a study of blood T cell repertoires in COVID-19. Under the authors' procedure: Reference gene primer amplification yielded estimated nucleated cell counts. The protocol was immunoSEQ multiplex PCR, while the TCRdb copy is restricted to in-frame clones and leaves out a portion. V and J calls and clone size are copied from that table; D and trimming were computed from the DNA. Seen here are tens of thousands of clones, about 91% observed once, and the top ten hold about 2.4%. This CDR3 comprises 18 residues. Germline CDR1 is SGHVS and CDR2 is FQNEAQ. The V segment lost 5 bases and the J segment 2 bases; nucleotides outside the gene matches: 13.

Sequencing was carried out using peripheral blood. V and J are TRBV7-8 and TRBJ2-2; 8 nucleotides line up with TRBD1. The sequence was collected from a man between 50 and 59 years old with active COVID-19. CDR3 residues: CASSQRWQGALNTGELFF. The CDR3 nucleotides read TGTGCCAGCAGCCAACGATGGCAGGGGGCGCTTAACACCGGGGAGCTGTTTTTT.